These 29 T cell receptor beta chains were sequenced from one sample in a study of T cells in Graves' hyperthyroidism and ophthalmopathy. Amplification targeted TCR beta CDR3 regions from RNA transcripts. Initially, a first-round RT-PCR of the TCR CDR3 employed the HTBI primer set. TCRdb reprocessed the multiplex PCR reads with MiXCR, giving one entry per CDR3 protein. The table includes about 540,000 distinct CDR3 sequences, around 46% detected once. Sequenced input: peripheral blood or thyroid tissue (not recorded which). Receptor source: a woman younger than 30 with Graves' hyperthyroidism.

As for this clonotype: Germline and junction disagree at one end, which may indicate a read error. J is TRBJ2-7 and V is TRBV7-7; D is unclear. Germline CDR1 SSHAT, CDR2 FNYEAQ (reference sequence). CDR3 length equals 14 residues. The CDR3 reads CASRLVWPGYEQYF. The CDR3 nucleotides read TGTGCTAGCAGATTAGTTTGGCCGGGCTACGAGCAGTACTTC.

Worth noting for this clonotype: Since the CDR3 does not end with the conserved phenylalanine or tryptophan, this likely comes from a read error. The V gene is TRBV7-3, the J gene TRBJ1-1; D call uncertain. The CDR3 contains 14 residues. V was cut by 5 bases and J by 0 bases, with 10 bases left in between. Germline CDR1 SGHTA, CDR2 FQGTGA. The CDR3 DNA reads TGTGCCAGCAGCCTCGAACGATTGAACACTGAAGCTTTCCTT. Its translation is CASSLERLNTEAFL.

The V call is TRBV24-1, the J call TRBJ2-5; 7 nucleotides align to TRBD1. V gave up 4 bases and J gave up 2 bases; unmatched junction bases: 3. Germline V gene data show CDR1 as KGHDR and CDR2 as SFDVKD. This CDR3 has 14 residues. The CDR3 bases are TGTGCCACCAGTGACCAGGGACAGCAAGAGACCCAGTACTTC. As protein: CATSDQGQQETQYF.

A note on this clonotype: The CDR3 does not close with the conserved phenylalanine or tryptophan, likely indicating a read error. It is unclear where the CDR3 begins or ends on the DNA, so no DNA is shown, and the CDR3 is as TCRdb lists it. The J gene is TRBJ2-1, the V gene TRBV6-5; TRBD1, the table's D call, lacks a check against the DNA. The CDR3 length is 18 residues, termini included. Germline V lookup: CDR1 MNHEY, CDR2 SVGAGI. The chain's CDR3 is CATSDTGRAGSTYNEQTL.

A few counts support this clonotype. V is TRBV10-1 and J is TRBJ2-2; 15 nucleotides match TRBD2. CDR3 length: 21 amino acids. Germline V gene data show CDR1 as WNHNN and CDR2 as SYGVQD (reference sequence). V lost 0 bases to trimming and J lost 3 bases; unmatched junction nucleotides: 11. The CDR3: CASSESLLGTSGRSYTGELFF. Here the CDR3 DNA reads TGCGCCAGCAGTGAGTCCCTCCTCGGGACTAGCGGGAGGAGTTACACCGGGGAGCTGTTTTTT.

This clonotype was recorded at least ten times. The V and J genes are TRBV20-1 and TRBJ2-3; D uncertain. Germline V gene sequence: CDR1 DFQATT, CDR2 SNEGSKA (reference sequence). The germline V and J ends were trimmed by 3 bases and 1 base, with 8 bases remaining between them. The CDR3 consists of 13 residues. CDR3 bases: TGCAGTGCTAGGCCCAGCGGCACAGATACGCAGTATTTT. It is translated as CSARPSGTDTQYF.

The rearrangement links TRBV19 to TRBJ1-1; 9 bases align to TRBD1. Trimming at V came to 5 bases and at J to 4 bases, leaving 8 bases not matched to a gene. The CDR3 extends over 15 amino acids. From germline, CDR1 is LNHDA and CDR2 SQIVND (reference sequence). The CDR3 reads CASSAGQGFVTEAFF. The CDR3 DNA reads as TGTGCCAGTAGTGCGGGACAGGGATTCGTCACTGAAGCTTTCTTT.

This clonotype came up many times. The V gene is TRBV19, the J gene TRBJ1-4, with D hard to call. The CDR3 spans 14 residues. Trimming left V 7 bases short and J 0 bases short, with 9 bases between. CDR1 is LNHDA and CDR2 is SQIVND in the germline V gene (reference sequence). The CDR3 region has the DNA TGTGCCAGTAAAGGAGCTGCAACTAATGAAAAACTGTTTTTT. Protein product: CASKGAATNEKLFF.

This clonotype was counted ten times or more. CDR3 DNA: TGCGCCACCGGACAGCCCTCTGGAAACACCATATATTTT. It is translated as CATGQPSGNTIYF. This chain links TRBV4-1 with TRBJ1-3; a possible D gene is TRBD1 (6 bases). The CDR3 has 13 residues. Germline CDR1 reads MGHRA; CDR2 reads YSYEKL. V lost 10 bases and J 0 bases, leaving 10 bases between the germline ends.

This clonotype was counted many times. The chain has TRBV27 and TRBJ1-5, with D maybe TRBD1 (5 bases). V lost 0 bases and J lost 7, with 7 bases in between. The CDR3 extends over 13 amino acids. The germline V gene encodes CDR1 MNHEY and CDR2 SMNVEV (reference sequence). The CDR3 region has the DNA TGTGCCAGCAGTTTATCGTGGGGCCAGCCCCAGCATTTT. This encodes CASSLSWGQPQHF.

The genes are TRBV7-9 and TRBJ2-1; no firm D call. CDR1 is SEHNR and CDR2 is FQNEAQ in the germline V gene (reference sequence). The CDR3 has 15 amino acids. The V end lost 3 bases, the J end lost 2 bases, and 11 bases lay between the germline ends. The CDR3 loop reads CASSFLQRTYNEQFF. CDR3 in DNA: TGTGCCAGCAGCTTCCTGCAGAGAACCTACAATGAGCAGTTCTTC.

This chain links TRBV4-1 with TRBJ1-5; D is uncertain. CDR1 is MGHRA and CDR2 is YSYEKL in the germline V gene. The V end was cut by 5 bases, the J end by 0 bases, with 17 bases between. The CDR3 covers 17 residues. The CDR3 sequence is CASSEFLGLNSNQPQHF. CDR3 in DNA: TGCGCCAGCAGCGAGTTCCTTGGGTTAAATAGCAATCAGCCCCAGCATTTT.

At least ten counts were recorded for this clonotype. One end of the junction is discordant with germline, which a read error may explain. The rearrangement joins TRBV5-1 to TRBJ2-7, with 12 bases aligning to TRBD1. The V gene's germline CDR1 is SGHRS and CDR2 YFSETQ. The CDR3 loop spans 14 amino acids. CDR3 loop: CASSLGQGAYEQYF. The CDR3 coding sequence is TGTGCCAGCAGCCTGGGACAGGGGGCTTACGAGCAGTACTTC.

The chain joins TRBV2 to TRBJ2-7; the D gene is possibly TRBD1 (6 bases). The germline CDR1 and CDR2 sequences are SNHLY and FYNNEI. The CDR3 consists of 11 residues. Trimming took off 8 bases at V and 7 bases at J, with 12 bases between the two ends. DNA of the CDR3: TGTGCCAGCCGAACAGGGTTGGAGCAGTACTTC. Protein sequence: CASRTGLEQYF.

The chain carries TRBV20-1 and TRBJ2-1, with D uncertain. The V gene's germline CDR1 is DFQATT and CDR2 SNEGSKA (reference sequence). The CDR3 runs 12 residues. V was shortened by 4 bases and J by 8 bases, with 12 bases between the two germline ends. Here the CDR3 DNA reads TGCAGTGCTATACCCATAGACTATGAGCAGTTCTTC. Amino acid sequence: CSAIPIDYEQFF.

This clonotype was recorded many times. J is TRBJ1-5 and V is TRBV5-1; D ambiguous. Germline V lookup: CDR1 SGHRS, CDR2 YFSETQ. Trimming pared 0 bases from V and 2 bases from J, leaving 9 bases between. The length of the CDR3 is 15 residues. This CDR3 is CASSLAGQGNQPQHF. In nucleotides, the CDR3 is TGCGCCAGCAGCTTGGCCGGGCAGGGCAATCAGCCCCAGCATTTT.

Only a few counts were recorded for this clonotype. A much larger clone lies a single base off, so this may be a read error. This chain joins TRBV7-9 and TRBJ2-7; possibly TRBD1 or TRBD2 for D (5 bases each). Germline assignment: CDR1 SEHNR and CDR2 FQNEAQ (reference sequence). With 1 base removed from V and 1 base from J, the gap between germline ends came to 14 bases. The CDR3 extends over 16 amino acids. CDR3 nucleotides: TGTGCCAGCAGCTTAGTTTTGGGGGATCCTTCCTACGAGCAGTACTTC. Its translation is CASSLVLGDPSYEQYF.

This clonotype appeared many times. The CDR3 nucleotides are TGTGCCAGCAGTTCTTTAGACAGGGAGGGTGATGAAAAACTGTTTTTT. It specifies CASSSLDREGDEKLFF. V and J are TRBV12-3 or TRBV12-4 and TRBJ1-4, with 7 bases lining up with TRBD1. Trimming cost V 4 bases and J 6 bases; bases outside gene matches: 11. This CDR3 is built from 16 residues.

In its sample, this clonotype was seen many times. The V gene is TRBV7-8, the J gene TRBJ2-5, with no clear D. The V end was cut by 1 base, the J end by 8 bases, with 11 bases between. Germline CDR1 and CDR2: SGHVS and FQNEAQ. This CDR3 has 13 amino acids. The DNA for the CDR3 is TGTGCCAGCAGCTTAGTTGAGTCCCCAACCCAGTACTTC. Its translation: CASSLVESPTQYF.

This sequence joins TRBV7-2 and TRBJ1-2; 10 bases are a match to TRBD1. The trim removed 5 bases at V and 7 bases at J, leaving 10 bases unmatched. The CDR3 loop spans 15 amino acids. Germline V lookup: CDR1 SGHTA, CDR2 FQGNSA. This CDR3 is CASSGGTGDAGGYTF. The CDR3 nucleotides read TGTGCCAGCAGCGGGGGGACAGGGGACGCGGGTGGCTACACCTTC.

This clonotype was found many times. The rearrangement joins TRBV2 to TRBJ2-7, with unresolved D. The germline V gene has CDR1 SNHLY and CDR2 FYNNEI. Trimming left V 1 base short and J 1 base short, with 8 bases between. The CDR3 length is 14 residues. The CDR3 sequence: CASSEGPASYEQYF. For the CDR3, the DNA is TGTGCCAGCAGTGAAGGTCCGGCGTCCTACGAGCAGTACTTC.

This clonotype was seen repeatedly, ten times or more. V usage is TRBV6-5 and J usage is TRBJ2-7; maybe TRBD2 (5 bases). The CDR3 extends over 14 amino acids. Germline CDR1 is MNHEY and CDR2 is SVGAGI. The V end lost 2 bases, the J end lost 3 bases, and 11 bases lay between the germline ends. This CDR3 is CASSYRVRGYEQYF. In DNA, the CDR3 is TGTGCCAGCAGTTACCGCGTCCGGGGCTACGAGCAGTACTTC.

The table lists this clonotype with a few counts. A read error is possible here, since a much larger clone lies one base away. V is TRBV4-1 and J is TRBJ2-6; possible D gene TRBD2, 6 bases. The CDR3 has 16 residues. Germline V gene sequence: CDR1 MGHRA, CDR2 YSYEKL. CDR3 nucleotides: TGCGCCAGCAGCCAAGAAGGAGGGGCTGGGGCCAACGCCCTGACTTTC. This codes for CASSQEGGAGANALTF.

This clonotype was counted at least ten times. This chain links TRBV4-1 with TRBJ1-1; 7 bases are shared with TRBD1. The trim removed 1 base at V and 3 bases at J, leaving 5 bases unmatched. Germline V gene data show CDR1 as MGHRA and CDR2 as YSYEKL. The length of the CDR3 is 15 residues. The CDR3, as DNA: TGCGCCAGCAGCCAAGGGACAGGATGGGACACTGAAGCTTTCTTT. Protein sequence: CASSQGTGWDTEAFF.

The chain employs TRBV20-1 and TRBJ2-5; 9 nucleotides match TRBD1. Per the germline V gene, CDR1 is DFQATT and CDR2 is SNEGSKA (reference sequence). The CDR3 is made up of 17 amino acids. The trim removed 0 bases at V and 5 bases at J, leaving 13 bases unmatched. CDR3 amino acids: CSAREQGAPNTGETQYF. CDR3 in DNA: TGCAGTGCTAGAGAACAGGGGGCGCCGAACACCGGGGAGACCCAGTACTTC.

This clonotype was counted ten times or more. The V and J genes are TRBV13 and TRBJ2-7, with 8 bases matching TRBD2. J was trimmed by 3 bases and V by 1 base; bases with no gene match: 5. Germline-derived CDR1 and CDR2 are PRHDT and FYEKMQ (reference sequence). The CDR3 totals 15 residues. CDR3 nucleotide sequence: TGTGCCAGCAGCTTAGTCGGGGGGGAGAGCTACGAGCAGTACTTC. It yields the protein CASSLVGGESYEQYF. Full variable domain (remainder filled in from reference TRBV13 and TRBJ2-7): AAGVIQSPRHLIKEKRETATLKCYPIPRHDTVYWYQQGPGQDPQFLISFYEKMQSDKGSIPDRFSAQQFSDYHSELNMSSLELGDSALYFCASSLVGGESYEQYFGPGTRLTVT.

The V call is TRBV15, the J call TRBJ2-5, with D tentatively TRBD1 (5 bases). The J call may be wrong; the DNA end is better matched by TRBJ2-1. The CDR3 extends over 16 amino acids. Germline-derived CDR1 and CDR2 are LNHNV and YYDKDF (reference sequence). In DNA form, the CDR3 reads TGTGCCACCAGCAGCCAGTGGGGTCGCAGGGCCAATGAGCAGTTCTTC. Encoded protein: CATSSQWGRRANEQFF.

In this sample, this clonotype turned up a few times. The V gene is TRBV3-1, the J gene TRBJ2-6; D uncertain. V shed 1 base and J shed 3 bases, with 4 bases lying between them. Germline values: CDR1 LGHDT, CDR2 YNNKEL (reference sequence). This CDR3 spans 14 amino acids. CDR3: CASSQGGGANVLTF. CDR3 in DNA: TGTGCCAGCAGCCAAGGCGGTGGGGCCAACGTCCTGACTTTC.

V is TRBV4-2 and J is TRBJ2-7; 13 positions match TRBD2. The J segment lost 2 bases and the V segment lost 7 bases, leaving 5 bases of the junction unmatched. This CDR3 spans 15 amino acids. Germline CDR1 and CDR2: LGHNA and YNFKEQ. CDR3 residues: CASTILAGGTYEQYF. In DNA, the CDR3 is TGTGCCAGCACCATACTAGCGGGAGGGACCTACGAGCAGTACTTC.